What follows is one TCR beta chain and its context. Antigen unknown. This entry comes from a study of human T cells and chemical hapten exposure. Study summary: 2% DPC applied to a roughly 2 cm by roughly 2 cm arm area sensitized donors. Small volume differences among pooled libraries mainly caused per-sample TCR yield variation.

Using its own MiXCR run on the RACE reads, TCRdb lists one record per CDR3 protein. The sample has fewer than 70,000 distinct CDR3 sequences, approximately 11% seen once. Notes on the study in general: The study found that PT1 expanded TCR counts correlated positively with patch test score.

As for time point: pre-sensitization, week 0. Treatment denoted: therapeutic diphenylcyclopropenone sensitization with weekly scalp DPC. This receptor was taken from a woman in her 50s with alopecia areata. Some clones in this sample may be carry-over from other donors' samples. The specimen was whole blood, collected in connection with sensitization to the hapten diphenylcyclopropenone (DPC).

CDR3 amino acids: CASSVNLQGTGELFF. CDR3 DNA sequence: TGTGCCAGCAGCGTAAATCTTCAGGGGACCGGGGAGCTGTTTTTT. The chain combines TRBV9 with TRBJ2-2; tentatively, D is TRBD1 (6 bases). The ends were cut back, 1 base at V and 5 bases at J, with 12 bases in the middle. Germline V lookup: CDR1 SGDLS, CDR2 YYNGEE. The CDR3 is made up of 15 amino acids.